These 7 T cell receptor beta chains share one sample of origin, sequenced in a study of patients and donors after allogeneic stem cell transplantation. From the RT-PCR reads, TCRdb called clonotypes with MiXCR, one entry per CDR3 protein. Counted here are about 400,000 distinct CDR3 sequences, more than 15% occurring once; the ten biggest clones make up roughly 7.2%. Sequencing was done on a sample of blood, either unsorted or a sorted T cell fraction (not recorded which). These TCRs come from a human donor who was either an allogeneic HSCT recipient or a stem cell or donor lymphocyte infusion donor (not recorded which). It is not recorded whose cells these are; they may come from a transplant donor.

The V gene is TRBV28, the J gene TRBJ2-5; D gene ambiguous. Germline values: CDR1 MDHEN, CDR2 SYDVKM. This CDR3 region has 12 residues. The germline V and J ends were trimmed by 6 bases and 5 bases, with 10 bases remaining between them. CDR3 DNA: TGTGCCAGCAGCCTAAGCTGGGAGACCCAGTACTTC. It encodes CASSLSWETQYF.

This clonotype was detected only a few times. CDR3 amino acids: CASSLEGLGGYNEQFF. The CDR3 DNA reads TGCGCCAGCAGCTTGGAGGGGCTAGGTGGATACAATGAGCAGTTCTTC. The J gene is TRBJ2-1, the V gene TRBV5-1, with D tentatively TRBD1 (5 bases). The V gene lost 0 bases and the J gene lost 4 bases, with 14 bases spanning the gap. The CDR3 covers 16 residues. Germline loops: CDR1 SGHRS, CDR2 YFSETQ.

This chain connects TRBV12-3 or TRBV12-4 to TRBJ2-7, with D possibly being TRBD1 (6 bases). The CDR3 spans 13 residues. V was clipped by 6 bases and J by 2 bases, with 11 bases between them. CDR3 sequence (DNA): TGTGCCAGCAGGGGGACATTTACCTACGAGCAGTACTTC. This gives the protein CASRGTFTYEQYF.

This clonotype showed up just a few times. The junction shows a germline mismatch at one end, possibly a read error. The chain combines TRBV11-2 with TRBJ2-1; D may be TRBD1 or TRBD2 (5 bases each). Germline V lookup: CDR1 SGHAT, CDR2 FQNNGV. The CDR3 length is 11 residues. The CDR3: CASSTRRDPCF. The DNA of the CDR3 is TGTGCCAGCAGCACTCGCCGGGACCCATGCTTC.

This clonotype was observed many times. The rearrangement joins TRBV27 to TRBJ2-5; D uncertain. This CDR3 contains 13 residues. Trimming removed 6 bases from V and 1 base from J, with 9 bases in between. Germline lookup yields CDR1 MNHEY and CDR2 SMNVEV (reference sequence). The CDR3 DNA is TGTGCCAGCAGCTCAAAGTCCCAAGAGACCCAGTACTTC. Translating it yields CASSSKSQETQYF.

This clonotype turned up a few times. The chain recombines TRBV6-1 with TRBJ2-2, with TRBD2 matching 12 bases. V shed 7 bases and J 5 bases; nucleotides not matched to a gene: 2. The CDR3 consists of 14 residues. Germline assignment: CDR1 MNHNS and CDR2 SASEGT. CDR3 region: CASKGTSGTGELFF. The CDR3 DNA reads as TGTGCCAGCAAAGGGACTAGCGGGACCGGGGAGCTGTTTTTT.

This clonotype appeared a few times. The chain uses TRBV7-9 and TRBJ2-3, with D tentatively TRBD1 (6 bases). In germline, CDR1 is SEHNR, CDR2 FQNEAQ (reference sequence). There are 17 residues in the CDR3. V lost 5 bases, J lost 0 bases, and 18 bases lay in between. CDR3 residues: CASSRTKGTPSTDTQYF. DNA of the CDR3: TGTGCCAGCAGCCGTACTAAGGGGACACCTAGCACAGATACGCAGTATTTT.